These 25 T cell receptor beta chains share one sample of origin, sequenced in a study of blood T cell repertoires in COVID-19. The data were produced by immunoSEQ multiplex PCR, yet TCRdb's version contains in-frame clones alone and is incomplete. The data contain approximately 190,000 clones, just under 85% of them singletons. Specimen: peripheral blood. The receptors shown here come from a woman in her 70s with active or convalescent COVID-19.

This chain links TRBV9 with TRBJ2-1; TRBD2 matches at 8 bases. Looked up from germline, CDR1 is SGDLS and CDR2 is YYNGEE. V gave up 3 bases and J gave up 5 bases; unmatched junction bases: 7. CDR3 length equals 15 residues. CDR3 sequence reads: CASSEWREENNEQFF. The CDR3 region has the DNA TGTGCCAGCAGCGAATGGCGGGAGGAAAACAATGAGCAGTTCTTC.

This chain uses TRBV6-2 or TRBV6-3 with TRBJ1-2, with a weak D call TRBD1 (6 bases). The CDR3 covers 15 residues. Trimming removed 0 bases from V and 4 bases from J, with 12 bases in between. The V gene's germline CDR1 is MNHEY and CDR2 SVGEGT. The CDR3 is CASSYSGGSSYGYTF. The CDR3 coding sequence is TGTGCCAGCAGTTACTCTGGGGGCTCTAGCTATGGCTACACCTTC.

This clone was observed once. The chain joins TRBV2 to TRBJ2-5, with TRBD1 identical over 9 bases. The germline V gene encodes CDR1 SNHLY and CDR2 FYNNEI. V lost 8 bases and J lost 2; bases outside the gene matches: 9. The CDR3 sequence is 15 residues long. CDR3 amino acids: CASLPGQGGQETQYF. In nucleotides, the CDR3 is TGTGCCAGCCTACCGGGACAGGGAGGTCAAGAGACCCAGTACTTC.

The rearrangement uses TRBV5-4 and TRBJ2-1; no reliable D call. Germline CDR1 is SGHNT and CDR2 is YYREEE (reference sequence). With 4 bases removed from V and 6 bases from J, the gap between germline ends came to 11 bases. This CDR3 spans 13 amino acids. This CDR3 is CASSPTYGNEQFF. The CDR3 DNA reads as TGTGCCAGCAGCCCAACGTACGGCAATGAGCAGTTCTTC.

CDR3 loop: CASSIARFSNQPQHF. CDR3 nucleotide sequence: TGTGCCAGTAGTATAGCCAGGTTTAGCAATCAGCCCCAGCATTTT. The chain uses TRBV19 and TRBJ1-5; D is ambiguous. The CDR3 consists of 15 residues. Germline-derived CDR1 and CDR2 are LNHDA and SQIVND (reference sequence). Trimming cost V 1 base and J 0 bases, with 7 bases left between them.

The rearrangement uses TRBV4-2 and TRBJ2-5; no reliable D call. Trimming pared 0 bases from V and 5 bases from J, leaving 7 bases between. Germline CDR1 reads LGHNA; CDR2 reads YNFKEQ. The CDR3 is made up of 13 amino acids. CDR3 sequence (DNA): TGTGCCAGCAGCCAAGATCCGCGGGAGACCCAGTACTTC. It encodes CASSQDPRETQYF.

CDR3 loop: CASSLTPLSGHPDYEQYF. The CDR3, as DNA: TGTGCCAGCAGCTTAACCCCTCTTTCTGGACACCCCGACTACGAGCAGTACTTC. The chain joins TRBV7-2 to TRBJ2-7, with a weak D call TRBD1 (5 bases). From germline, CDR1 is SGHTA and CDR2 FQGNSA. The V gene lost 2 bases and the J gene lost 3 bases, with 23 bases spanning the gap. The CDR3 sequence is 18 residues long.

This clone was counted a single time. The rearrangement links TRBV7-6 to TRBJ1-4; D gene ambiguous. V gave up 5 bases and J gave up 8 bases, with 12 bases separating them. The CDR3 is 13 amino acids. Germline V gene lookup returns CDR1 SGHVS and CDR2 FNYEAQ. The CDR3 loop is CASSPRLGEKLFF. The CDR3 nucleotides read TGTGCCAGCAGCCCACGACTAGGGGAAAAACTGTTTTTT.

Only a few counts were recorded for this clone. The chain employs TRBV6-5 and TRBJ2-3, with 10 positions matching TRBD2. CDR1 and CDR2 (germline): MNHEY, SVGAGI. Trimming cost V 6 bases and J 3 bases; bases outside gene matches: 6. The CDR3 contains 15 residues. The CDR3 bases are TGTGCCAGCAGGAAGTTAGCGGGAGGAACAGATACGCAGTATTTT. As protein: CASRKLAGGTDTQYF.

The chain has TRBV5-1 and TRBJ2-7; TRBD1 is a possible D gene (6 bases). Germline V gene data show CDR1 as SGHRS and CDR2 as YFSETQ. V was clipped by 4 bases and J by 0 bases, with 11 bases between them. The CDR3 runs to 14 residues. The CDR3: CASSVGQPSYEQYF. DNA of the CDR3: TGCGCCAGCAGCGTTGGACAGCCCTCCTACGAGCAGTACTTC. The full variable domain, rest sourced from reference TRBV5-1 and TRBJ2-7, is KAGVTQTPRYLIKTRGQQVTLSCSPISGHRSVSWYQQTPGQGLQFLFEYFSETQRNKGNFPGRFSGRQFSNSRSEMNVSTLELGDSALYLCASSVGQPSYEQYFGPGTRLTVT.

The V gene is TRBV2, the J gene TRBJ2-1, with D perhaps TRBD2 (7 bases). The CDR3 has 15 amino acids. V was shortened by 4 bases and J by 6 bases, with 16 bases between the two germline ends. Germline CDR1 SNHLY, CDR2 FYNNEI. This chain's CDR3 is CASSARGGRVNEQFF. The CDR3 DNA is TGTGCCAGCAGTGCCAGGGGCGGGAGAGTCAATGAGCAGTTCTTC.

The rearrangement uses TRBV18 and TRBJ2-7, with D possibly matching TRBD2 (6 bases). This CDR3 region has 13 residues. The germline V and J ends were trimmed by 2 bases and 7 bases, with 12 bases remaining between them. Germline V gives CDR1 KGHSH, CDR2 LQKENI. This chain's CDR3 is CASSPKEGLEQYF. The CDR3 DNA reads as TGTGCCAGCTCACCAAAGGAGGGGTTGGAGCAGTACTTC.

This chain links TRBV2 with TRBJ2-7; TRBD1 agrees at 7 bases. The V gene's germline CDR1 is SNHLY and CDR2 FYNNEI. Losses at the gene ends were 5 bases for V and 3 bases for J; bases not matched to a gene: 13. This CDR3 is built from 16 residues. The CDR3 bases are TGTGCCAGCAGTCGCGACCTAGGACAGGAACACTACGAGCAGTACTTC. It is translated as CASSRDLGQEHYEQYF.

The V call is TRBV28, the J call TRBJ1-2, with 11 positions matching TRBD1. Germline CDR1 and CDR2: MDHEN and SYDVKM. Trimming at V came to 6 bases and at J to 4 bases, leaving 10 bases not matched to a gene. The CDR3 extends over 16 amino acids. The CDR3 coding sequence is TGTGCCAGCAGCCTAGGACAGGGGGCGGGGGGCTATGGCTACACCTTC. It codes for CASSLGQGAGGYGYTF.

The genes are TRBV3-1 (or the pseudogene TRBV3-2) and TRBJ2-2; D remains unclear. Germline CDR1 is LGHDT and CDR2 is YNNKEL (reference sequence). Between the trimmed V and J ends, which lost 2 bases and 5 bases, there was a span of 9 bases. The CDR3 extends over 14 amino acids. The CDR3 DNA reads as TGTGCCAGCAGCCAACCCCCTAAGACCGGGGAGCTGTTTTTT. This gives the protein CASSQPPKTGELFF.

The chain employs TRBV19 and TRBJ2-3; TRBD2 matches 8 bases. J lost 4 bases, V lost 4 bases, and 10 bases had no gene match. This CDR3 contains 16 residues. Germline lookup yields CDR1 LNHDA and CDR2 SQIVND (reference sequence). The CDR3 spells CASSTQTSVTADTQYF. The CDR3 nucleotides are TGTGCCAGTAGTACCCAGACTAGCGTGACAGCAGATACGCAGTATTTT.

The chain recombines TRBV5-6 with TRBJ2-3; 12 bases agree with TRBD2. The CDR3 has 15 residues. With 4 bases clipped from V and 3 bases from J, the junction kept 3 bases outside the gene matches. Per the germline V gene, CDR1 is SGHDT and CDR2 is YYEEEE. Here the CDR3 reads CASSRLAGVTDTQYF. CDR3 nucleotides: TGTGCCAGCAGCCGACTAGCGGGAGTGACAGATACGCAGTATTTT.

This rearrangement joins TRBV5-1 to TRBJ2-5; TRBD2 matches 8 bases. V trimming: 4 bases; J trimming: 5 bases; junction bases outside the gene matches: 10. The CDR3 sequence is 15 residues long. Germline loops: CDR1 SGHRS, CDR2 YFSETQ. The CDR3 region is CASSHPRGVGETQYF. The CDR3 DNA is TGCGCCAGCAGCCACCCGCGGGGGGTTGGGGAGACCCAGTACTTC.

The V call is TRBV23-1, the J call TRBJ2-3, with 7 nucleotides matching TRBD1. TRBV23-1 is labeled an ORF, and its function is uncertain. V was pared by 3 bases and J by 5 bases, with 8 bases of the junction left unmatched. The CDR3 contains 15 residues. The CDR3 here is CASSQTGSLVDTQYF. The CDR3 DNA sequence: TGCGCCAGCAGTCAGACAGGGAGTCTGGTAGATACGCAGTATTTT.

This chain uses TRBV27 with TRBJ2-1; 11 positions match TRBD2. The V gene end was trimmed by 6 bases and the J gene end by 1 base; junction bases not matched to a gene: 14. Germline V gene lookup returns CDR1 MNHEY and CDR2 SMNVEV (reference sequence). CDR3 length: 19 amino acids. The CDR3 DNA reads TGTGCCAGCAGACCGGGACTAGCGGATCGGGATGGGTCCTACAATGAGCAGTTCTTC. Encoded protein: CASRPGLADRDGSYNEQFF.

The CDR3 is CASSLRQILNQPQHF. CDR3 coding DNA: TGTGCCAGCAGCTTGAGACAGATCCTCAATCAGCCCCAGCATTTT. This chain uses TRBV7-3 with TRBJ1-5, with TRBD1 as a possible D gene (5 bases). Germline lookup yields CDR1 SGHTA and CDR2 FQGTGA. Trimming stripped 3 bases from V and 3 bases from J, with 12 bases between. The CDR3 length is 15 residues.

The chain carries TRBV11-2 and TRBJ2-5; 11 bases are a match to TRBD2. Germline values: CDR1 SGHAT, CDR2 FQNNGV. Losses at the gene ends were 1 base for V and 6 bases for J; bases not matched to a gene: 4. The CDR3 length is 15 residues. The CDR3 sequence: CASSLVPSGRQTQYF. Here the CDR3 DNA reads TGTGCCAGCAGCTTAGTCCCTAGCGGGAGGCAGACCCAGTACTTC.

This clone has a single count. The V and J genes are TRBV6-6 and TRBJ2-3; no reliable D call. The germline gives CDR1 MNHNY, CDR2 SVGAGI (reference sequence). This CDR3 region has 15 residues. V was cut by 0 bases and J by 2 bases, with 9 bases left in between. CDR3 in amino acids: CASSYSKSNTDTQYF. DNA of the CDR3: TGTGCCAGCAGTTACTCGAAGTCTAACACAGATACGCAGTATTTT.

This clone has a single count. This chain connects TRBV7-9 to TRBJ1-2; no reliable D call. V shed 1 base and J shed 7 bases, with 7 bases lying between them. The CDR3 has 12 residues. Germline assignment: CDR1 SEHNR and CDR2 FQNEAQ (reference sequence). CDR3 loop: CASSLEGVGYTF. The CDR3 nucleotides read TGTGCCAGCAGCTTAGAGGGAGTTGGCTACACCTTC. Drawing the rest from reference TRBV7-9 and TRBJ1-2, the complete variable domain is DTGVSQNPRHKITKRGQNVTFRCDPISEHNRLYWYRQTLGQGPEFLTYFQNEAQLEKSRLLSDRFSAERPKGSFSTLEIQRTEQGDSAMYLCASSLEGVGYTFGSGTRLTVV.

In nucleotides, the CDR3 is TGTGCCAGCTCACCACCCGTGGCGGGACCCTCGGATACGCAGTATTTT. This gives the protein CASSPPVAGPSDTQYF. The genes are TRBV18 and TRBJ2-3, with D perhaps TRBD2 (6 bases). CDR1 is KGHSH, CDR2 LQKENI, per germline. Trimming left V 0 bases short and J 6 bases short, with 16 bases between. This CDR3 has 16 amino acids.